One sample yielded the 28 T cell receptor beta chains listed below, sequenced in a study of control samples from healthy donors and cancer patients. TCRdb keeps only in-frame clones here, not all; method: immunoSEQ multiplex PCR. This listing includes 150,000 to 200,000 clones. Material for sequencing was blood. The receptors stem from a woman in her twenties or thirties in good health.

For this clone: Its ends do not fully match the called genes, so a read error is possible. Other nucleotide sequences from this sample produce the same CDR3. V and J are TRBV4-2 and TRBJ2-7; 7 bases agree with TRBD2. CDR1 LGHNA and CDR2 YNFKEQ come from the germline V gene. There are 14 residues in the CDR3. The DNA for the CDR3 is TGTGCCAGTAGCCAAGCGGGACTTTCCTACGAGCAGTACTTC. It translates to CASSQAGLSYEQYF.

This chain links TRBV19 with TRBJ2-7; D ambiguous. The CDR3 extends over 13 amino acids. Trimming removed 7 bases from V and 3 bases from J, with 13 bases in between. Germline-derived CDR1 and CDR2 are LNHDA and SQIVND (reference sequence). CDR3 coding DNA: TGTGCCAGTAAACTCGGTGGGGACTACGAGCAGTACTTC. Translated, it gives CASKLGGDYEQYF.

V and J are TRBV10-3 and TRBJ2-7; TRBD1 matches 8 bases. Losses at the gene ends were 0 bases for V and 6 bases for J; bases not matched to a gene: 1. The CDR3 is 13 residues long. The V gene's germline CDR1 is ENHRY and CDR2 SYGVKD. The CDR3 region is CAISESTGAEQYF. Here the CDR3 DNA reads TGTGCCATCAGTGAGTCGACAGGGGCCGAGCAGTACTTC.

This chain's CDR3 is CASSRDRNNSPLHF. CDR3 DNA: TGTGCCAGCAGCCGGGACAGAAATAATTCACCCCTCCACTTT. The chain carries TRBV7-2 and TRBJ1-6, with 7 bases fitting TRBD1. This CDR3 region has 14 residues. The V gene's germline CDR1 is SGHTA and CDR2 FQGNSA. V lost 5 bases, J lost 5 bases, and 3 bases stayed unmatched.

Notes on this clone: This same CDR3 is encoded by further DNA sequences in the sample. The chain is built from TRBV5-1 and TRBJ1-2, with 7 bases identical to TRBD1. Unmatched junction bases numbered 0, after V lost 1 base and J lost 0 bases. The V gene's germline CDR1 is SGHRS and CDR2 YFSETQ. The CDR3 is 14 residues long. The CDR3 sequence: CASSLQGANYGYTF. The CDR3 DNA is TGCGCCAGCAGCTTGCAGGGGGCTAACTATGGCTACACCTTC.

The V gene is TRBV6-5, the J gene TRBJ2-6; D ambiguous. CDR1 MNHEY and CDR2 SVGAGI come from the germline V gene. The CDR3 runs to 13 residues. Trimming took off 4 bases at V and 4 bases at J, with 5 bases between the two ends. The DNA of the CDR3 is TGTGCCAGCAGTTCAGCCGGGGCCAACGTCCTGACTTTC. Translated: CASSSAGANVLTF.

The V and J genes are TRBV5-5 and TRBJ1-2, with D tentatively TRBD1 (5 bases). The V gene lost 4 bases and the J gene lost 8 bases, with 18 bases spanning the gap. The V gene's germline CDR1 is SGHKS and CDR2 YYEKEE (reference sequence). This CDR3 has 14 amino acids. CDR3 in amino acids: CASSPTVGSGGYTF. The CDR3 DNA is TGTGCCAGCAGCCCGACAGTAGGCTCAGGGGGCTACACCTTC.

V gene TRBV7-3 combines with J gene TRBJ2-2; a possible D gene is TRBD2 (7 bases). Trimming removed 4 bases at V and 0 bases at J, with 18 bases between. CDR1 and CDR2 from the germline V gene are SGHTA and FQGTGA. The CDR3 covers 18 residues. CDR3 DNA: TGTGCCAGCAGCTCGCGAGGGGGGACTAAGCCGAACACCGGGGAGCTGTTTTTT. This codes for CASSSRGGTKPNTGELFF.

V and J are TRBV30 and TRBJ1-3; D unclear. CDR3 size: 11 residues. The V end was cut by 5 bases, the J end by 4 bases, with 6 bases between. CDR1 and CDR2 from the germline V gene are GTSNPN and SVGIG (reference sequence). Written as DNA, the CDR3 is TGTGCCTGGGGTCAGGGAAACACCATATATTTT. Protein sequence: CAWGQGNTIYF.

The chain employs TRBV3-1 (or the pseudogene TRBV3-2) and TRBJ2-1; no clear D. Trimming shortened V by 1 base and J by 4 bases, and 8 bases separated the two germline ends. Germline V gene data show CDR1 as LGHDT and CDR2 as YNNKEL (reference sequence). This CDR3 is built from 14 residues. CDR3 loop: CASSQVSRYNEQFF. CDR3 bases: TGTGCCAGCAGCCAAGTGTCGCGGTACAATGAGCAGTTCTTC.

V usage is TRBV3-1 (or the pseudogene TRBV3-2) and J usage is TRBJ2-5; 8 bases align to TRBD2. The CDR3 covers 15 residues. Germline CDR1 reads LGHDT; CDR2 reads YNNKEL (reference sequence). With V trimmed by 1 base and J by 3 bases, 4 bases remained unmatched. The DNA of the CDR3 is TGTGCCAGCAGCCAAGGCCGGGGGGGAGAAGAGACCCAGTACTTC. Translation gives CASSQGRGGEETQYF.

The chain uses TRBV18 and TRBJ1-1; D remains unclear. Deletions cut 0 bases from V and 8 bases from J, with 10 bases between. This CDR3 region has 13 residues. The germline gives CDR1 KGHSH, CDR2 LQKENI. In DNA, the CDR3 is TGTGCCAGCTCACCACCGTGGCAGCCCGAAGCTTTCTTT. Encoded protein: CASSPPWQPEAFF. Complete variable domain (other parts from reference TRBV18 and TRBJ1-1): NAGVMQNPRHLVRRRGQEARLRCSPMKGHSHVYWYRQLPEEGLKFMVYLQKENIIDESGMPKERFSAEFPKEGPSILRIQQVVRGDSAAYFCASSPPWQPEAFFGQGTRLTVV.

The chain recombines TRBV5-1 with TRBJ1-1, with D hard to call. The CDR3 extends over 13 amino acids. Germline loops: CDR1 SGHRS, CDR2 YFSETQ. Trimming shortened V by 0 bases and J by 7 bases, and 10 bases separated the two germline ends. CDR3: CASSLGQMIEAFF. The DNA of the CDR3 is TGCGCCAGCAGCTTGGGGCAGATGATTGAAGCTTTCTTT.

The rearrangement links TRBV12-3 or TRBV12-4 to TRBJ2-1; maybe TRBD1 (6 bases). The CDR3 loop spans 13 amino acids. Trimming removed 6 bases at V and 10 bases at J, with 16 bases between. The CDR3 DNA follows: TGTGCCAGCAGGTACCCAGGGGTCGTGGAGCAGTTCTTC. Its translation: CASRYPGVVEQFF.

For the CDR3, the DNA is TGTGCCAGCTCACCACAAGAGGGGGGGGAACTGTTTTTT. Its protein is CASSPQEGGELFF. The genes are TRBV18 and TRBJ1-4; D might be TRBD1 (6 bases). CDR1 and CDR2 from the germline V gene are KGHSH and LQKENI. This CDR3 contains 13 residues. Trimming took 1 base from V and 12 from J, leaving 12 bases between them.

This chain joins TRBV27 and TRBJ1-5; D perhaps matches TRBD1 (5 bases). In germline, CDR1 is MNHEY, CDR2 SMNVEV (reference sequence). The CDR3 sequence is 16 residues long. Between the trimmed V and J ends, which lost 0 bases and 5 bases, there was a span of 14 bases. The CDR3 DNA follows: TGTGCCAGCAGTTTATCTTCAGGGAGGATCGATCAGCCCCAGCATTTT. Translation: CASSLSSGRIDQPQHF.

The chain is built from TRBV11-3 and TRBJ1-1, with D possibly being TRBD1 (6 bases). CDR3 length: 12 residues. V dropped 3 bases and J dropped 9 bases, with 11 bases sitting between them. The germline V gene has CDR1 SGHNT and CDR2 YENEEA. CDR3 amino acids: CASSFGGQKAFF. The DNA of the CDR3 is TGTGCCAGCAGCTTCGGTGGACAGAAAGCTTTCTTT.

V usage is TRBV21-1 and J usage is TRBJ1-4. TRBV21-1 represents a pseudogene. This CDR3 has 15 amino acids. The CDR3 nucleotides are TGTGCCAGCAGCAAAGATTGGCGTGGTAATGAAAAACTGTTTTTT. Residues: CASSKDWRGNEKLFF.

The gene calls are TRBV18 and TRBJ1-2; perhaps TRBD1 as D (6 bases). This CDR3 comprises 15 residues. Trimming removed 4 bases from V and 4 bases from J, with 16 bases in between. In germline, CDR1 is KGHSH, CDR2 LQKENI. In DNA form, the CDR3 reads TGTGCCAGCTCACTTCCCTCGTACAGGGCCTATGGCTACACCTTC. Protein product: CASSLPSYRAYGYTF.

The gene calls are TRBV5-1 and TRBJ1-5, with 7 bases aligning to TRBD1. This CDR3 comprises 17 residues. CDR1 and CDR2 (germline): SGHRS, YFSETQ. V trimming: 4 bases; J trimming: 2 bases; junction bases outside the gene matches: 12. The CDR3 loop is CASSQGGSRAGNQPQHF. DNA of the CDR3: TGCGCCAGCAGCCAGGGGGGGAGCAGGGCGGGCAATCAGCCCCAGCATTTT.

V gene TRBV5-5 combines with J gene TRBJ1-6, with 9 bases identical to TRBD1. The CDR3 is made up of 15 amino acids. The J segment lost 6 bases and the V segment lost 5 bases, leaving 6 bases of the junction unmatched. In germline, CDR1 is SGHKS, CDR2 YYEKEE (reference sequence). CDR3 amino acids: CASRDRGGFNSPLHF. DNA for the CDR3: TGTGCCAGCAGGGACAGGGGAGGATTTAATTCACCCCTCCACTTT.

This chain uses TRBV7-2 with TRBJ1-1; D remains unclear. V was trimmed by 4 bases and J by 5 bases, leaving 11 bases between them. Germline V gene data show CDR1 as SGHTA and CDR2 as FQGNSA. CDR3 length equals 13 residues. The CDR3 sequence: CASSSRVLTEAFF. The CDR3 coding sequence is TGTGCCAGCAGCTCCCGGGTCCTTACTGAAGCTTTCTTT.

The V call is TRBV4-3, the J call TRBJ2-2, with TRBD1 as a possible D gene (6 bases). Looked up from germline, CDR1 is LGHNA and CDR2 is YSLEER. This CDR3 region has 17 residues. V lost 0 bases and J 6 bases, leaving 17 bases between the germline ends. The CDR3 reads CASSQDFWTVGAGELFF. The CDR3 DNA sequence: TGCGCCAGCAGCCAAGATTTTTGGACAGTGGGTGCCGGGGAGCTGTTTTTT.

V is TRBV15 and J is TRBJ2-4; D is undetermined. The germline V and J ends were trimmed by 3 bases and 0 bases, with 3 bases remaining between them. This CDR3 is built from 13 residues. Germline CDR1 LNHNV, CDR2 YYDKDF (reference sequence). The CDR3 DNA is TGTGCCACCAGCAGGGGAGCCAAAAACATTCAGTACTTC. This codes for CATSRGAKNIQYF.

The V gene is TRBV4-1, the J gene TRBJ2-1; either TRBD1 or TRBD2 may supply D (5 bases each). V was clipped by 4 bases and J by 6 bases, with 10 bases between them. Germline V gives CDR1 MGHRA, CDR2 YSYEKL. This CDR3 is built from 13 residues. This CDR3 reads CASSPPGANEQFF. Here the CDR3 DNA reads TGCGCCAGCAGCCCCCCCGGGGCCAATGAGCAGTTCTTC.

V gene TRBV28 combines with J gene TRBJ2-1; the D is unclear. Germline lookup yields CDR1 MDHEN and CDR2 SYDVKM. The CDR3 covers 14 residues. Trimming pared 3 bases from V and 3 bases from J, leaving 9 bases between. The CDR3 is CASSFFRVYNEQFF. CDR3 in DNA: TGTGCCAGCAGTTTTTTTAGGGTCTACAATGAGCAGTTCTTC.

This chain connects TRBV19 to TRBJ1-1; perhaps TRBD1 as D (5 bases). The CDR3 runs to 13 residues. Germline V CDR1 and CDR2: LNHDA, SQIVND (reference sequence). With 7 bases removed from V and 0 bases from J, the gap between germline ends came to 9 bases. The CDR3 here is CASKDTMNTEAFF. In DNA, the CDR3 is TGTGCCAGTAAGGACACAATGAACACTGAAGCTTTCTTT. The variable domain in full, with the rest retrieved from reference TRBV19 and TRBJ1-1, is DGGITQSPKYLFRKEGQNVTLSCEQNLNHDAMYWYRQDPGQGLRLIYYSQIVNDFQKGDIAEGYSVSREKKESFPLTVTSAQKNPTAFYLCASKDTMNTEAFFGQGTRLTVV.

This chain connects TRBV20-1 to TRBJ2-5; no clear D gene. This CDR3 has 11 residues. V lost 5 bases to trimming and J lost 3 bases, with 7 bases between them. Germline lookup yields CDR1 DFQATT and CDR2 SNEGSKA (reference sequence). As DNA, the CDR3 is TGCAGTGCTTCGCGGAAAGAGACCCAGTACTTC. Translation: CSASRKETQYF.